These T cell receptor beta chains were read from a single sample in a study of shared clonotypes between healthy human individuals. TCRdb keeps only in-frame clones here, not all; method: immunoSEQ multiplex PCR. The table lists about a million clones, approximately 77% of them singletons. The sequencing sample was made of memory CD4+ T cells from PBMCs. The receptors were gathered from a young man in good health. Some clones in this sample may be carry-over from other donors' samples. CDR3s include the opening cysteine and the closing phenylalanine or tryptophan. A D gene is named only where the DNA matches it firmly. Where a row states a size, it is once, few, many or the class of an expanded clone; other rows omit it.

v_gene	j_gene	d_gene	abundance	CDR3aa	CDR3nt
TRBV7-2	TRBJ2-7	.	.	CASSLTWTEQYF	TGTGCCAGCAGCCTGACCTGGACCGAGCAGTACTTC
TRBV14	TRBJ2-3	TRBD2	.	CASSQGMRGRARTDTQYF	TGTGCCAGCAGCCAAGGAATGCGCGGGAGGGCCCGCACAGATACGCAGTATTTT
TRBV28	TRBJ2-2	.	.	CASSSIGSTGELFF	TGTGCCAGCAGTTCTATAGGCTCCACCGGGGAGCTGTTTTTT
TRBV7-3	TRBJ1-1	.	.	CASSLDGGLNTEAFF	TGTGCCAGCAGCTTAGACGGGGGGTTAAACACTGAAGCTTTCTTT
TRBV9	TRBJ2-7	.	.	CASSVAPGSSYEQYF	TGTGCCAGCAGCGTAGCTCCAGGGAGCTCCTACGAGCAGTACTTC
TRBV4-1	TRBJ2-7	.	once	CASRPIPLARSYEQYF	TGCGCCAGCAGGCCCATTCCGCTAGCACGCTCCTACGAGCAGTACTTC
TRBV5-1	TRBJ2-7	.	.	CASSLTGNPGVYEQYF	TGCGCCAGCAGCTTGACCGGCAATCCGGGGGTCTACGAGCAGTACTTC
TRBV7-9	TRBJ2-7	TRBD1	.	CASNTGGSYEQYF	TGTGCCAGCAACACAGGGGGCTCCTACGAGCAGTACTTC
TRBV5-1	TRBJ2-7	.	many	CASSLDGRLYEQYF	TGCGCCAGCAGCTTGGATGGGCGACTCTACGAGCAGTACTTC
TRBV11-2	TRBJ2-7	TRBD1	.	CASSSKDRGSYEQYF	TGTGCCAGCAGCTCGAAAGACAGGGGCTCCTACGAGCAGTACTTC
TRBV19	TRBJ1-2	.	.	CASSIGGARYPIDYGYTF	TGTGCCAGTAGTATAGGGGGGGCCCGATACCCCATAGACTATGGCTACACCTTC
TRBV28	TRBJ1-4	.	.	CASMAGGSEKLFF	TGTGCCAGCATGGCGGGGGGGAGTGAAAAACTGTTTTTT
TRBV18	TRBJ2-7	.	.	CASSPNGGQEYF	TGTGCCAGCTCACCGAACGGCGGGCAGGAGTACTTC
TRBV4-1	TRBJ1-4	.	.	CASSQQTVVNEKLFF	TGCGCCAGCAGCCAACAGACGGTCGTTAATGAAAAACTGTTTTTT
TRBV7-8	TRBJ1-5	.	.	CASSPRWESGAQHF	TGTGCCAGCAGCCCCCGATGGGAAAGTGGTGCCCAGCATTTT
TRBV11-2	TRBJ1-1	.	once	CASIGLAGEAFF	TGTGCCAGCATAGGGCTGGCGGGAGAAGCTTTCTTT
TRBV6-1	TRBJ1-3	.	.	CASSPQGFSGNTIYF	TGTGCCAGCAGTCCACAGGGCTTCTCTGGAAACACCATATATTTT